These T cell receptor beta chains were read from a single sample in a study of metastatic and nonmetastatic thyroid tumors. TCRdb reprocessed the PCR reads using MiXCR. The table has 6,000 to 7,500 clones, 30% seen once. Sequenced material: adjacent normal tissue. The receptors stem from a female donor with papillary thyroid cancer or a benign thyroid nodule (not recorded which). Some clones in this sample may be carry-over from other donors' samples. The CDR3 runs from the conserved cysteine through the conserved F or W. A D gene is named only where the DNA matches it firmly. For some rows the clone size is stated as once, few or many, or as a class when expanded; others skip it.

CDR3nt: TGTGCCAGCAGCCACAGGGGTTCGAACACCTTGGAGCTGTTTTTT
CDR3aa: CASSHRGSNTLELFF
j_gene: TRBJ2-2
abundance: -
v_gene: TRBV7-8
d_gene: TRBD1

CDR3nt: TGCAGCGTTGAAGGGTCTGGCGGTTCCTCCTACAATGAGCAGTTCTTC
CDR3aa: CSVEGSGGSSYNEQFF
j_gene: TRBJ2-1
abundance: -
v_gene: TRBV29-1
d_gene: -

CDR3nt: TGTGCAAGAAGTTATGCGGGATGGGACACTGAAGCTTTCTTT
CDR3aa: CARSYAGWDTEAFF
j_gene: TRBJ1-1
abundance: -
v_gene: TRBV12-3/TRBV12-4
d_gene: -

CDR3nt: TGCGCCAGCAGTGAGTCTGGAATAGCTGGAAACACCATATATTTT
CDR3aa: CASSESGIAGNTIYF
j_gene: TRBJ1-3
abundance: -
v_gene: TRBV10-1
d_gene: -

CDR3nt: TGTGCCAGCAGCTCCGGGACAGCCTCTATATCAACTAATGAAAAACTGTTTTTC
CDR3aa: CASSSGTASISTNEKLFF
j_gene: TRBJ1-4
abundance: -
v_gene: TRBV6-1
d_gene: TRBD1

CDR3nt: TGTGCCAGCAGTGCCACCGGGACAGGGGGGAATGAGCAGTTCTTC
CDR3aa: CASSATGTGGNEQFF
j_gene: TRBJ2-1
abundance: few
v_gene: TRBV6-4
d_gene: TRBD1

CDR3nt: TGTGCCAGCAGTTACTCATGGAACACTGAAGCTTTCTTT
CDR3aa: CASSYSWNTEAFF
j_gene: TRBJ1-1
abundance: -
v_gene: TRBV6-5
d_gene: -

CDR3nt: TGCGCCAGCAAGGGGACTAGCGGGAGCAACAATGAGCAGTTCTTC
CDR3aa: CASKGTSGSNNEQFF
j_gene: TRBJ2-1
abundance: -
v_gene: TRBV5-1
d_gene: TRBD2

CDR3nt: TGTGCCTGGTGCCCACAGGATTCCTACAATGAGCAGTTCTTC
CDR3aa: CAWCPQDSYNEQFF
j_gene: TRBJ2-1
abundance: -
v_gene: TRBV7-9
d_gene: -

CDR3nt: TGTGCCACCAGTGCTGGCATAGACTTAGAGCAGTACTTC
CDR3aa: CATSAGIDLEQYF
j_gene: TRBJ2-7
abundance: -
v_gene: TRBV24-1
d_gene: -

CDR3nt: TGTGCCAGCAGTTTCAGGCGGGGAGACGAGCAGTACTTC
CDR3aa: CASSFRRGDEQYF
j_gene: TRBJ2-7
abundance: -
v_gene: TRBV12-3/TRBV12-4
d_gene: -

CDR3nt: TGTGCCAGCAGCTTGACGACTAACAATGAGCAGTTCTTC
CDR3aa: CASSLTTNNEQFF
j_gene: TRBJ2-1
abundance: -
v_gene: TRBV7-2
d_gene: -

CDR3nt: TGTGCCAGCAGTTACTCGATCGGTTCGGTGAGCAGGGGCAATAATTCACCCCTCCACTTT
CDR3aa: CASSYSIGSVSRGNNSPLHF
j_gene: TRBJ1-6
abundance: -
v_gene: TRBV6-2/TRBV6-3
d_gene: -